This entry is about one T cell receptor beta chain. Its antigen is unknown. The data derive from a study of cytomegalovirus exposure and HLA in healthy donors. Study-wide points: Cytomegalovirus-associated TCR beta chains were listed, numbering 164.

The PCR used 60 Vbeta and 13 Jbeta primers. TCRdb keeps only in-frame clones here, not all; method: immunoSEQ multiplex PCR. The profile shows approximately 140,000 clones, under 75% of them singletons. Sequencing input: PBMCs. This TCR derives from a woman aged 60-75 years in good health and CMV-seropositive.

DNA for the CDR3: TGTGCCAGCAGCTTAGGACTAGGCGGGAGCTCCTACAATGAGCAGTTCTTC. This encodes CASSLGLGGSSYNEQFF. V gene TRBV7-9 combines with J gene TRBJ2-1, with 7 bases lining up with TRBD2. V trimming: 1 base; J trimming: 0 bases; junction bases outside the gene matches: 6. Germline V CDR1 and CDR2: SEHNR, FQNEAQ (reference sequence). CDR3 length: 17 residues.